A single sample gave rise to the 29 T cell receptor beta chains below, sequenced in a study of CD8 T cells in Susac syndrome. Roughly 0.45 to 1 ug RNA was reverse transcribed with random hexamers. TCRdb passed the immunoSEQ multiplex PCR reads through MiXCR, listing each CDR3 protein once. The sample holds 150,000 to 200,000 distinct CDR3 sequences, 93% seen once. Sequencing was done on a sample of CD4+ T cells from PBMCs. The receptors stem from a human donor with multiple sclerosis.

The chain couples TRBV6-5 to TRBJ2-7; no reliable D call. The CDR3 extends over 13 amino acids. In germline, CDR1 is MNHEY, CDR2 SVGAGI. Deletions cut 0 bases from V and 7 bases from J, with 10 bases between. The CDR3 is CASSYSALREQYF. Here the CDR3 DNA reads TGTGCCAGCAGTTACTCGGCGCTTCGGGAGCAGTACTTC.

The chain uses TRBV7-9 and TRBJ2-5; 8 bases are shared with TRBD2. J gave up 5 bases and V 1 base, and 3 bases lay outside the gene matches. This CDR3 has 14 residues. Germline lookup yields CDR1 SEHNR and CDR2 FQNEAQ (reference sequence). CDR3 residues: CASSLGAGVETQYF. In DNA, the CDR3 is TGTGCCAGCAGCTTAGGAGCGGGGGTGGAGACCCAGTACTTC.

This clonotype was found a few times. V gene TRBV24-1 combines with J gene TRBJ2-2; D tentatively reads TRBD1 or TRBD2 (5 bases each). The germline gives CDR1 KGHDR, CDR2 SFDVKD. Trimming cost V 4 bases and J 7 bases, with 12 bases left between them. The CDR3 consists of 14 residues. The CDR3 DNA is TGTGCCACCAGTGACCTCGGGGCTTTCGGGGAGCTGTTTTTT. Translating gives CATSDLGAFGELFF.

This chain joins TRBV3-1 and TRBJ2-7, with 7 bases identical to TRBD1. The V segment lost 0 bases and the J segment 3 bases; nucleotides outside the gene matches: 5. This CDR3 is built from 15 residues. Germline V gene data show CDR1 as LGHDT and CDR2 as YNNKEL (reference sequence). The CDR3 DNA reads TGTGCCAGCAGCCAAGACGACAGGGTAGGCTACGAGCAGTACTTC. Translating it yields CASSQDDRVGYEQYF.

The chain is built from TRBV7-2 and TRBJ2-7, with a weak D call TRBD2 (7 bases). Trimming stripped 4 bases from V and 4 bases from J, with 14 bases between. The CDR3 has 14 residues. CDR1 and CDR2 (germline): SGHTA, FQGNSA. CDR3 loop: CASSSGGFSYEQYF. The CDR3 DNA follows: TGTGCCAGCAGCTCGGGGGGCTTTTCTTACGAGCAGTACTTC.

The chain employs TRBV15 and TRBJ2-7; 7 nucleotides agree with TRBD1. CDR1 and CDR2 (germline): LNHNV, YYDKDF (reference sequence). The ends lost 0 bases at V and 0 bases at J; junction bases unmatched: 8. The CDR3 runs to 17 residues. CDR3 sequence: CATSRDNPGQISYEQYF. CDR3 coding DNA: TGTGCCACCAGCAGAGATAATCCGGGACAGATCTCCTACGAGCAGTACTTC.

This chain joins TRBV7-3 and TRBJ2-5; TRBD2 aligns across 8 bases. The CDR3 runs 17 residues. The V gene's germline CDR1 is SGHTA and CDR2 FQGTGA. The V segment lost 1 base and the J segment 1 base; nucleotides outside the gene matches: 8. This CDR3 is CASSLIPVGLAQETQYF. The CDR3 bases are TGTGCCAGCAGCTTAATCCCCGTCGGACTAGCCCAAGAGACCCAGTACTTC.

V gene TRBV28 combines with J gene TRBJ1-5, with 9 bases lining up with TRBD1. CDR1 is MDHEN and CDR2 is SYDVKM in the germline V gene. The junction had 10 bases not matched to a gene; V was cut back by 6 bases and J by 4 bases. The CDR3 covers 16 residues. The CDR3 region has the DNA TGTGCCAGCAGCCAGACCGGGACAGGGCGGAATCAGCCCCAGCATTTT. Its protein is CASSQTGTGRNQPQHF.

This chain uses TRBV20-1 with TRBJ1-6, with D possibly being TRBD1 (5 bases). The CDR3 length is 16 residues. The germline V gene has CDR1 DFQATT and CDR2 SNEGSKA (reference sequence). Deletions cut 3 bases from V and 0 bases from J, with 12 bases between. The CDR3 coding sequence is TGCAGTGCTAGTCCAGGGAGGGGCTCCTATAATTCACCCCTCCACTTT. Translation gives CSASPGRGSYNSPLHF.

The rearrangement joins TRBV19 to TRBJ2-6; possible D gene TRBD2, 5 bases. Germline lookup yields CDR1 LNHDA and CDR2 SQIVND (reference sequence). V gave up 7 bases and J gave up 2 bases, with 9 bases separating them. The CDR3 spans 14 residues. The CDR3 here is CASTTRTGANVLTF. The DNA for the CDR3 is TGTGCCAGTACAACTAGAACTGGGGCCAACGTCCTGACTTTC.

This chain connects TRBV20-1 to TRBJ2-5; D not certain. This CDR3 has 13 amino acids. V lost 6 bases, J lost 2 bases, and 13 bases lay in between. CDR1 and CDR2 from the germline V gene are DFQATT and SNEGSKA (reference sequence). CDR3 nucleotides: TGCAGTGCCAGAAGGCCTCTACAAGAGACCCAGTACTTC. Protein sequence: CSARRPLQETQYF.

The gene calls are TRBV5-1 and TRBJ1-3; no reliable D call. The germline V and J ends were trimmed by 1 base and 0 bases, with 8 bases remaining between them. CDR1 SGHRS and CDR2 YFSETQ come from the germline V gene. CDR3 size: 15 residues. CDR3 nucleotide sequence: TGCGCCAGCAGCTTGATCGGGATCTCTGGAAACACCATATATTTT. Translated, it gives CASSLIGISGNTIYF. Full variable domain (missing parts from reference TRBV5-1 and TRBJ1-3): KAGVTQTPRYLIKTRGQQVTLSCSPISGHRSVSWYQQTPGQGLQFLFEYFSETQRNKGNFPGRFSGRQFSNSRSEMNVSTLELGDSALYLCASSLIGISGNTIYFGEGSWLTVV.

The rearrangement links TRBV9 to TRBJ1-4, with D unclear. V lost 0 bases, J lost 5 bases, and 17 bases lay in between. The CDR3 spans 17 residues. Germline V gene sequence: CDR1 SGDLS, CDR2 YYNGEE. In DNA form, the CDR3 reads TGTGCCAGCAGCGTAGTGGACTCGGGGTTAGGGAATGAAAAACTGTTTTTT. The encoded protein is CASSVVDSGLGNEKLFF.

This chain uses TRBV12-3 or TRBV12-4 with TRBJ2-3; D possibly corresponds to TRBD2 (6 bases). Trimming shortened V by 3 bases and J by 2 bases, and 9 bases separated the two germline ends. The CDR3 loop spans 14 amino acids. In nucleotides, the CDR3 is TGTGCCAGCAGTTTCCGGGAGTTCACAGATACGCAGTATTTT. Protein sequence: CASSFREFTDTQYF.

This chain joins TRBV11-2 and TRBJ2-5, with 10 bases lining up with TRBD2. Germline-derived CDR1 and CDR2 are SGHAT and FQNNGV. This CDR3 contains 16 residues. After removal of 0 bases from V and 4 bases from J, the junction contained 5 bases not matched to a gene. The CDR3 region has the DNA TGTGCCAGCAGCTTAGATTTAGCGGGAGGAGGAGAGACCCAGTACTTC. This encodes CASSLDLAGGGETQYF.

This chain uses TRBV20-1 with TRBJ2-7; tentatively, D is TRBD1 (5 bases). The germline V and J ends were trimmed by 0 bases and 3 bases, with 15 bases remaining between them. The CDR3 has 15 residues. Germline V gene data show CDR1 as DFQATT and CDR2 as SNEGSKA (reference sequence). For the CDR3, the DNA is TGCAGTGCTAGAGATCAGAGACAGCTCATCTACGAGCAGTACTTC. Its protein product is CSARDQRQLIYEQYF.

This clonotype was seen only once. CDR3 loop: CASSYSGAGAYEQYF. CDR3 nucleotides: TGTGCCAGCAGTTACTCAGGGGCTGGGGCCTACGAGCAGTACTTC. The J gene is TRBJ2-7, the V gene TRBV6-5, with D possibly matching TRBD1 (5 bases). CDR3 length: 15 residues. Germline V lookup: CDR1 MNHEY, CDR2 SVGAGI. V dropped 0 bases and J dropped 2 bases, with 11 bases sitting between them.

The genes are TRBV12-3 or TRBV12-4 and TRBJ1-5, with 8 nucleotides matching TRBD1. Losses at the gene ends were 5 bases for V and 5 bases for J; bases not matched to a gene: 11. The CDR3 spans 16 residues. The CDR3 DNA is TGTGCCAGCAGTCCTTCAGGGGGCGAGGGGTATCAGCCCCAGCATTTT. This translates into CASSPSGGEGYQPQHF.

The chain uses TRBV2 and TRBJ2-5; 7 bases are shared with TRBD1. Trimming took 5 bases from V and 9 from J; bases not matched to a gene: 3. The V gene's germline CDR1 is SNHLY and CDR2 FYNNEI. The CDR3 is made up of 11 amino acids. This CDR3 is CASSWGQPQYF. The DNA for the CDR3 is TGTGCCAGCAGTTGGGGACAGCCCCAGTACTTC. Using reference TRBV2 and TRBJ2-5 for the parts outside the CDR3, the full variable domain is EPEVTQTPSHQVTQMGQEVILRCVPISNHLYFYWYRQILGQKVEFLVSFYNNEISEKSEIFDDQFSVERPDGSNFTLKIRSTKLEDSAMYFCASSWGQPQYFGPGTRLLVL.

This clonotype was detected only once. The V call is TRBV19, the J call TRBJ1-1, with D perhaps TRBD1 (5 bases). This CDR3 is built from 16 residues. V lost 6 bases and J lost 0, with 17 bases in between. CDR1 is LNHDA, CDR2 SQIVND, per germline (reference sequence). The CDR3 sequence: CASSESGGNMNTEAFF. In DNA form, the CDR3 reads TGTGCCAGTAGCGAGAGCGGGGGTAACATGAACACTGAAGCTTTCTTT. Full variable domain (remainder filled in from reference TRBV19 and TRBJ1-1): DGGITQSPKYLFRKEGQNVTLSCEQNLNHDAMYWYRQDPGQGLRLIYYSQIVNDFQKGDIAEGYSVSREKKESFPLTVTSAQKNPTAFYLCASSESGGNMNTEAFFGQGTRLTVV.

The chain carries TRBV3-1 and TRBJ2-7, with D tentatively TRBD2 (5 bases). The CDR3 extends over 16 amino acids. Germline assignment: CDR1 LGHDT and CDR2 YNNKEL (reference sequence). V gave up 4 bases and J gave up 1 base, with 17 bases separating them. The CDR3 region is CASSLLSRGRSYEQYF. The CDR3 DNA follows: TGTGCCAGCAGCCTCCTATCCCGGGGTCGATCCTACGAGCAGTACTTC.

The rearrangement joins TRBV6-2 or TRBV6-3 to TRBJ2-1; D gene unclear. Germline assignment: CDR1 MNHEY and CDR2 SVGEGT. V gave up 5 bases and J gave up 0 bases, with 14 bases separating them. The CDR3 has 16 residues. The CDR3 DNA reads TGTGCCAGCAGTATACAACCTAGTACCTCCTACAATGAGCAGTTCTTC. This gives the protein CASSIQPSTSYNEQFF.

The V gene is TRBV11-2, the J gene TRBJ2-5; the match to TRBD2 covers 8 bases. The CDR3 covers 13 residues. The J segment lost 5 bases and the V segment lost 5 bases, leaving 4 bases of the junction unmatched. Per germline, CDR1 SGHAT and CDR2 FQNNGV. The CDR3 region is CASSPGGFETQYF. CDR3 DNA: TGTGCCAGCAGCCCGGGGGGGTTTGAGACCCAGTACTTC.

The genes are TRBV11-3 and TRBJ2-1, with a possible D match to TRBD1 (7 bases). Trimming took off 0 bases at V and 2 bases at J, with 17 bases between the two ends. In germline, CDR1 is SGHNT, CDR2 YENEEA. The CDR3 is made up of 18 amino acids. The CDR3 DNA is TGTGCCAGCAGCTTAGACCAGGGGGGCTCGGCCGCCTACAATGAGCAGTTCTTC. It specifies CASSLDQGGSAAYNEQFF. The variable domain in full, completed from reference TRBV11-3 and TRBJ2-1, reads EAGVVQSPRYKIIEKKQPVAFWCNPISGHNTLYWYLQNLGQGPELLIRYENEEAVDDSQLPKDRFSAERLKGVDSTLKIQPAELGDSAVYLCASSLDQGGSAAYNEQFFGPGTRLTVL.

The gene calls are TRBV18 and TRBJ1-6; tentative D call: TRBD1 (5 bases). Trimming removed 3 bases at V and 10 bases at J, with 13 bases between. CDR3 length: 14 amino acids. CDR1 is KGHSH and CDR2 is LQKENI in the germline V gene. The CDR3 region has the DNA TGTGCCAGCTCACCCAGGGAGTTTGGATCACCCCTCCACTTT. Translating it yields CASSPREFGSPLHF.

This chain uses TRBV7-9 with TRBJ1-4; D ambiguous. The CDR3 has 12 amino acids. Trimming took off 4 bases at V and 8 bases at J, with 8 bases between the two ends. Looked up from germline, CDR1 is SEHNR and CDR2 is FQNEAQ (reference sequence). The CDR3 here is CASSSLREKLFF. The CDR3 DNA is TGTGCCAGCAGCTCCCTGCGGGAAAAACTGTTTTTT.

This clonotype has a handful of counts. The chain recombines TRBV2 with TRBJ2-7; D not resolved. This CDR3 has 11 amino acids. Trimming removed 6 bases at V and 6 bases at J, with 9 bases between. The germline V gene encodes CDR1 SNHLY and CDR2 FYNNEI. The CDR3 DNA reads TGTGCCAGCAGCTGGTTTCGCGAGCAGTACTTC. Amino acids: CASSWFREQYF.

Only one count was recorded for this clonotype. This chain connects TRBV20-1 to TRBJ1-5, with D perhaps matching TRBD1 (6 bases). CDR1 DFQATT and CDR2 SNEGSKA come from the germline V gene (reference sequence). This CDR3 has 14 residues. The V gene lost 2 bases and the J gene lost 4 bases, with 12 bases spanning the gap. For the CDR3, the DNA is TGCAGTGCTAGAACCGACAGGTCGAATCAGCCCCAGCATTTT. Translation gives CSARTDRSNQPQHF.

The CDR3 nucleotides read TGCAGTGCTAGCCCCCTGCGGGAGTTGTACGAGCAGTACTTC. This encodes CSASPLRELYEQYF. The rearrangement uses TRBV20-1 and TRBJ2-7; 7 bases are a match to TRBD2. V lost 3 bases, J lost 4 bases, and 9 bases stayed unmatched. CDR3 size: 14 residues. Germline CDR1 is DFQATT and CDR2 is SNEGSKA (reference sequence).